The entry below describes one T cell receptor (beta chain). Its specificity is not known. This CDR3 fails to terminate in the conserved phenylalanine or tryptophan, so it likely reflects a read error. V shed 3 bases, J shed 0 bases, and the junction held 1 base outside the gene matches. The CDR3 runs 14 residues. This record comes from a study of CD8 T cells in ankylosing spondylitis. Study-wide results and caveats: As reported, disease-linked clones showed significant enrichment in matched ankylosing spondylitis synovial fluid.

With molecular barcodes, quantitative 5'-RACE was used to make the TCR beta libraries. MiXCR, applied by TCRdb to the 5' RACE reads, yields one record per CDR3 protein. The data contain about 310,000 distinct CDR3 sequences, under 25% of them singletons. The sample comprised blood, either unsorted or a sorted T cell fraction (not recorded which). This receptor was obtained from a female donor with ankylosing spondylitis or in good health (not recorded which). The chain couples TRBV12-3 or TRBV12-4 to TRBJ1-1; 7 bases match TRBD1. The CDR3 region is CASSLGQMNTEAFI. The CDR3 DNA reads TGTGCCAGCAGTTTGGGACAGATGAACACTGAAGCTTTCATT.